The clone carrying this T cell receptor beta chain was counted a single time. Its specificity is unknown. The treatment here: oral pan-JAK inhibitor, 5-10 mg twice daily. RNA was extracted and reverse transcribed into cDNA as the sequencing template. Assay: immunoSEQ multiplex PCR; the TCRdb copy retains only in-frame clones and omits some. Counted here are 200,000 to 250,000 clones, about 64% occurring once; the ten biggest clones make up 4.2%. This record belongs to a study of CD8+ T cells in alopecia areata. Overall study: A 6-month off-drug phase came after tofacitinib, which had lasted 6 to 18 months. Overall study results and limits: There were many expanded lesional clones persisting in scalp and blood during tofacitinib.

Germline CDR1 is GTSNPN and CDR2 is SVGIG (reference sequence). Trimming cost V 5 bases and J 3 bases, with 21 bases left between them. The CDR3 has 16 residues. The input for sequencing was CD4+ T cells sorted from blood, taken at week 4, from a patient treated with tofacitinib. The chain couples TRBV30 to TRBJ2-3; the D gene is possibly TRBD2 (6 bases). The receptor was isolated from a human donor with alopecia areata. The CDR3 bases are TGTGCCTGGGCGGCCGGCGGGACTGGGAGGACAGATACGCAGTATTTT. Translating gives CAWAAGGTGRTDTQYF.